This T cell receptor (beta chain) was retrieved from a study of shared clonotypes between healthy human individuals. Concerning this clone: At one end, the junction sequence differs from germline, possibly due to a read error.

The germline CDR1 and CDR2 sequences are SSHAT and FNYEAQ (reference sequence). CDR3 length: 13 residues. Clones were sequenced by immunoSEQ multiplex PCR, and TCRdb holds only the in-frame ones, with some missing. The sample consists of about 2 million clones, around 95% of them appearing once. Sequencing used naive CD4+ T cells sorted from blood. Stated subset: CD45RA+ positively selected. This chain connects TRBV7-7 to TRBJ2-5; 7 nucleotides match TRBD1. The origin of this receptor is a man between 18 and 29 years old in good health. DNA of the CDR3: TGTGCTAGCAGCCAACAGGGGTCGGAGACCCAGTACTTC. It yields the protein CASSQQGSETQYF.